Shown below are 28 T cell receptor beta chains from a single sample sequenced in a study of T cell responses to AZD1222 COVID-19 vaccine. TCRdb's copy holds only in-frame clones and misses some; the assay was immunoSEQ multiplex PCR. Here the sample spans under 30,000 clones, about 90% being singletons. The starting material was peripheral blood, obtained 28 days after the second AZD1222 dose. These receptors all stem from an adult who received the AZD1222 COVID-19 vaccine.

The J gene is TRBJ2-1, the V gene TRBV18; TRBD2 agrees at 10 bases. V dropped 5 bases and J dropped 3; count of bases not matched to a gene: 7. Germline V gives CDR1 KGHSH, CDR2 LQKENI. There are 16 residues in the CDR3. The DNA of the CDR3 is TGTGCCAGCTCATCCAGCAGCGGGAGGGGCTACAATGAGCAGTTCTTC. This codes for CASSSSSGRGYNEQFF.

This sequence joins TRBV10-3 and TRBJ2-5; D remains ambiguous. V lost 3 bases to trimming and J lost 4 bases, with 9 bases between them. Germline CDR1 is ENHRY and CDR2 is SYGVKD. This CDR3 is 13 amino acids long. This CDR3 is CAISEIVRETQYF. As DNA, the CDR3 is TGTGCCATCAGTGAAATAGTCAGAGAGACCCAGTACTTC.

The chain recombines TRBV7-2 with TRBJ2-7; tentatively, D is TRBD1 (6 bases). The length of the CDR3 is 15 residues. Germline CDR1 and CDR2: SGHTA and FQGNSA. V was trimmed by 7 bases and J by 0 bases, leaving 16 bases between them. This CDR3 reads CASTPQRGISYEQYF. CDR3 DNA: TGTGCCAGCACCCCCCAGAGGGGGATCTCCTACGAGCAGTACTTC.

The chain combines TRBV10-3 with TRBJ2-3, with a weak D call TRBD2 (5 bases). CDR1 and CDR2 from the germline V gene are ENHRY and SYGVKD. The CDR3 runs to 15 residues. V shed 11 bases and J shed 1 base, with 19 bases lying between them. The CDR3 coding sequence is TGTGCCGCCCAGAAGGAGCGGACTGGCACAGATACGCAGTATTTT. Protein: CAAQKERTGTDTQYF.

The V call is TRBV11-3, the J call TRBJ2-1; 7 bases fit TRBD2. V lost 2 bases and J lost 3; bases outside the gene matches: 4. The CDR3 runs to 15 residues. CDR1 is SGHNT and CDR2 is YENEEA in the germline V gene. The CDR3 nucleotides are TGTGCCAGCAGCTTAAGGGCGGGAGACTACAATGAGCAGTTCTTC. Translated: CASSLRAGDYNEQFF.

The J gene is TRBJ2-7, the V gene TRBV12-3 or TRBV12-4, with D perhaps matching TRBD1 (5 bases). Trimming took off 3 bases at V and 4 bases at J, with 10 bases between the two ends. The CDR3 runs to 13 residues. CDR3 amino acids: CASSFSRVYEQYF. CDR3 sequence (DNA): TGTGCCAGCAGTTTCAGCAGGGTTTACGAGCAGTACTTC.

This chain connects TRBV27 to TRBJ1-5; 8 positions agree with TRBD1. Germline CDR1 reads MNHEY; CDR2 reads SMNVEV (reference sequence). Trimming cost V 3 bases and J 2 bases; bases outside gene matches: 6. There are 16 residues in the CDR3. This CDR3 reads CASSFLGTGGNQPQHF. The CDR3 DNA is TGTGCCAGCAGTTTCCTCGGGACAGGAGGCAATCAGCCCCAGCATTTT.

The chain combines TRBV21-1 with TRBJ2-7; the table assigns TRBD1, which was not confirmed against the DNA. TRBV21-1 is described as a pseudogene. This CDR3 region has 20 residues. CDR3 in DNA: TGTGCCAGCAGCAAAGCGCTTTTAGGGCCCCCTCCGACAGCCTCCTACGAGCAGTACTTC. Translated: CASSKALLGPPPTASYEQYF.

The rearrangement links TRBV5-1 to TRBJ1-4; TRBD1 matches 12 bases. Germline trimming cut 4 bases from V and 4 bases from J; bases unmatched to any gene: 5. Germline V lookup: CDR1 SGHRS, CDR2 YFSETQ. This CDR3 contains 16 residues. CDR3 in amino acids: CASSMGQGARNEKLFF. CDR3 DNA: TGCGCCAGCAGCATGGGACAGGGGGCCCGTAATGAAAAACTGTTTTTT.

The CDR3 DNA sequence: TGTGCCAGCAGTCCCTTAGGACAGGGGTATGGCTACACCTTC. It is translated as CASSPLGQGYGYTF. The V call is TRBV27, the J call TRBJ1-2; 9 bases line up with TRBD1. This CDR3 is built from 14 residues. Germline CDR1 is MNHEY and CDR2 is SMNVEV (reference sequence). V shed 5 bases and J 5 bases; nucleotides not matched to a gene: 6.

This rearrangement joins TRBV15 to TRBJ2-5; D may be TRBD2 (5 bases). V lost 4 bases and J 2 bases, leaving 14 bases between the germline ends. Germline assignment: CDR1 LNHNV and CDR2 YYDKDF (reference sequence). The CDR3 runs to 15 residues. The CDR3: CATSISLAGQETQYF. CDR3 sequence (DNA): TGTGCCACCAGCATATCCCTAGCCGGGCAAGAGACCCAGTACTTC.

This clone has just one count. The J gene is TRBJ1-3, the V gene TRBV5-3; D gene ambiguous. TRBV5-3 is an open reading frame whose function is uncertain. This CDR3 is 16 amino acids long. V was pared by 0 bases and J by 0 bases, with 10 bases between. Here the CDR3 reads CARSLVSTFSGNTIYF. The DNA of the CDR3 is TGTGCCAGAAGCTTGGTCTCGACGTTCTCTGGAAACACCATATATTTT.

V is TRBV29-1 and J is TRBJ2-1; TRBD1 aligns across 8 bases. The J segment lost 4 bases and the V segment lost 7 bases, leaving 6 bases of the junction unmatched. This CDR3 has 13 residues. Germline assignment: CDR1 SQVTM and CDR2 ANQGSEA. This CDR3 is CSASGQVYNEQFF. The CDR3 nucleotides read TGCAGCGCCTCGGGACAGGTTTACAATGAGCAGTTCTTC.

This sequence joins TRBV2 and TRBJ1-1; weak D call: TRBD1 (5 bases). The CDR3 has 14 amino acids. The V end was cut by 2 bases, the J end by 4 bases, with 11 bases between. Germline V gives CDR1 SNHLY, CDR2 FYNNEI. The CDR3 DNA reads TGTGCCAGCAGTGAAAGGAGGGGAGGCACTGAAGCTTTCTTT. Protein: CASSERRGGTEAFF.

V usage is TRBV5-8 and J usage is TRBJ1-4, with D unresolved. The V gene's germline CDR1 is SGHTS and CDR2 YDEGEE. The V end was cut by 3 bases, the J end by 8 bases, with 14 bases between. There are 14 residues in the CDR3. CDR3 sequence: CASSSAAVLEKLFF. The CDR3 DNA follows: TGTGCCAGCAGCTCCGCCGCAGTGTTAGAAAAACTGTTTTTT.

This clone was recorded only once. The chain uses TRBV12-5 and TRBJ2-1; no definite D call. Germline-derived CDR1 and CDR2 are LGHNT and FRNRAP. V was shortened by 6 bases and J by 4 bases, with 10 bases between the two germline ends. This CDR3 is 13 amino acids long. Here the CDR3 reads CASGLAAYNEQFF. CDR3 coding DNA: TGTGCTAGTGGCCTCGCGGCGTACAATGAGCAGTTCTTC. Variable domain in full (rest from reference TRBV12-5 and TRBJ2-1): DARVTQTPRHKVTEMGQEVTMRCQPILGHNTVFWYRQTMMQGLELLAYFRNRAPLDDSGMPKDRFSAEMPDATLATLKIQPSEPRDSAVYFCASGLAAYNEQFFGPGTRLTVL.

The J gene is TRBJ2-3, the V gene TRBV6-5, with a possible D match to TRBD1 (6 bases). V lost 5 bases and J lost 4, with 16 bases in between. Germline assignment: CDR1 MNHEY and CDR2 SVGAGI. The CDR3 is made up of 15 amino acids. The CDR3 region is CASSNRDIGSDTQYF. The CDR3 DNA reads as TGTGCCAGCAGTAACCGGGACATAGGATCAGATACGCAGTATTTT.

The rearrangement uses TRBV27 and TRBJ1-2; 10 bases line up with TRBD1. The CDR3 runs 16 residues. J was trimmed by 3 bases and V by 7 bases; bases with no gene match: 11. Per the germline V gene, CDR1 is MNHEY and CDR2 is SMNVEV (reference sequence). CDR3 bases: TGTGCCAGCAATCCGACAGGGGGCGGAAAGGACTATGGCTACACCTTC. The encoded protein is CASNPTGGGKDYGYTF.

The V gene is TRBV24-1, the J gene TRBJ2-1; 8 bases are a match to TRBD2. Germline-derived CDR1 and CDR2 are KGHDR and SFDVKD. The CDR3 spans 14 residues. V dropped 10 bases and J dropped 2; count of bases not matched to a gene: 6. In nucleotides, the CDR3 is TGTGCCACTGAAACTAGCGGAGCCTACAATGAGCAGTTCTTC. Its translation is CATETSGAYNEQFF.

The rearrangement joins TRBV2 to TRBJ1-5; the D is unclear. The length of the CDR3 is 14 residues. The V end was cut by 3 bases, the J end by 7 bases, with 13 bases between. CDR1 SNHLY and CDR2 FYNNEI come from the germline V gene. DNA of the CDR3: TGTGCCAGCAGTGATGGCGGGAAGAGGCAGCCCCAGCATTTT. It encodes CASSDGGKRQPQHF.

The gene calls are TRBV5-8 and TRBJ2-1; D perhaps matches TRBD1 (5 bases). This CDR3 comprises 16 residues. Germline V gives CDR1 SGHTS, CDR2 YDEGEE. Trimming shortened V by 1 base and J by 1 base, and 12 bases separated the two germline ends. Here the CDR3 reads CASSLFQGASYNEQFF. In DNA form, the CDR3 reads TGTGCCAGCAGCTTGTTCCAGGGCGCATCCTACAATGAGCAGTTCTTC.

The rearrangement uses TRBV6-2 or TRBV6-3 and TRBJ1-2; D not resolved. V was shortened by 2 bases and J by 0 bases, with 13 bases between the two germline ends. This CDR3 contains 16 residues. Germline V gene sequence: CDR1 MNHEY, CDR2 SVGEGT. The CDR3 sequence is CASSYGGSQPNYGYTF. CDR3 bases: TGTGCCAGCAGTTACGGCGGGTCGCAACCTAACTATGGCTACACCTTC.

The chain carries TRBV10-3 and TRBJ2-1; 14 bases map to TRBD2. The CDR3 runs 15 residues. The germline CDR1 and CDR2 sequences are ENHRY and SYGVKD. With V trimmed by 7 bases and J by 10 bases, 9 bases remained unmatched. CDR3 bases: TGTGCCATCACCCAGACTAGCGGGAGGGCTGGGGAGCAGTTCTTC. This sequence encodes CAITQTSGRAGEQFF.

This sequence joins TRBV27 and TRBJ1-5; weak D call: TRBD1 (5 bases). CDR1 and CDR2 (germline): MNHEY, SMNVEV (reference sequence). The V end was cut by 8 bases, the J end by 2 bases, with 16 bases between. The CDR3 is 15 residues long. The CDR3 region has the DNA TGTGCCAGCGCAGGGTTGAGAGGGGGCAATCAGCCCCAGCATTTT. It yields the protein CASAGLRGGNQPQHF.

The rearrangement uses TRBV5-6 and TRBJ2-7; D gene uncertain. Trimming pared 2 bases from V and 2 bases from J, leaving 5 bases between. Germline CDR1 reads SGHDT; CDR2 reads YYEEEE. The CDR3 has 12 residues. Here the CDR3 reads CASSFSTYEQYF. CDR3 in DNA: TGTGCCAGCAGCTTTTCAACCTACGAGCAGTACTTC.

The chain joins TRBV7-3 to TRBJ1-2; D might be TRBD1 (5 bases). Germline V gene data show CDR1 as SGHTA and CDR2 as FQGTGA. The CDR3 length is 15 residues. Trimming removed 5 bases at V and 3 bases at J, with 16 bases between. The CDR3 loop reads CASSLSPREDYGYTF. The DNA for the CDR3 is TGTGCCAGCAGCCTTAGTCCCAGGGAGGACTATGGCTACACCTTC.

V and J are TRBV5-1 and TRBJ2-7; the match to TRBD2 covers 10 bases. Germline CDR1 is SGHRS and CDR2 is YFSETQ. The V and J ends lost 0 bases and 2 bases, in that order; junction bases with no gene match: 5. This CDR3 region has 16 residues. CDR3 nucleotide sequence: TGCGCCAGCAGCTTGGCCACTAGCGGGGTGACCTACGAGCAGTACTTC. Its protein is CASSLATSGVTYEQYF.

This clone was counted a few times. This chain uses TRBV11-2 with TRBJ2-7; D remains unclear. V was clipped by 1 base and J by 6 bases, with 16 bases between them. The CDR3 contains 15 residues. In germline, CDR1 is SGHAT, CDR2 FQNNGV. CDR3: CASSLGPSETLEQYF. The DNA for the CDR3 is TGTGCCAGCAGCTTAGGGCCCTCAGAGACGCTCGAGCAGTACTTC.